One and the same sample provided the 14 T cell receptor beta chains below, sequenced in a study of blood T cell repertoires in COVID-19 (dated by TCRdb to between 2020 and 2021). The library was produced with the immunoSEQ multiplex PCR assay. TCRdb took over this immuneACCESS table, retaining in-frame rearrangements with V and J assigned. Such tables are incomplete; in checked studies, under half of the missing clones stem from an unresolved V gene, and the remainder is unexplained. This sample comprises roughly 260,000 clones, roughly 90% of them detected only once. Around 11% of the sample lies in the top ten. The sequenced material came from peripheral blood. Every receptor here comes from a woman aged 25 to 39 with COVID-19, enrolled during active disease.

This rearrangement joins TRBV19 to TRBJ2-1; 10 nucleotides align to TRBD2. Germline V gene lookup returns CDR1 LNHDA and CDR2 SQIVND (reference sequence). The trim removed 7 bases at V and 1 base at J, leaving 7 bases unmatched. The CDR3 spans 16 residues. The CDR3 spells CASTPASGSSYNEQFF. CDR3 nucleotides: TGTGCCAGTACCCCTGCTAGCGGGAGTTCCTACAATGAGCAGTTCTTC.

The V and J genes are TRBV6-5 and TRBJ1-6, with a possible D match to TRBD1 (6 bases). Trimming removed 5 bases from V and 9 bases from J, with 8 bases in between. CDR3 length: 12 residues. Looked up from germline, CDR1 is MNHEY and CDR2 is SVGAGI. CDR3 DNA: TGTGCCAGCAGTCGGACAGCTTCACCCCTCCACTTT. This gives the protein CASSRTASPLHF.

The chain uses TRBV19 and TRBJ2-1; the match to TRBD2 covers 8 bases. Germline V gene sequence: CDR1 LNHDA, CDR2 SQIVND (reference sequence). This CDR3 region has 16 residues. The trim removed 5 bases at V and 9 bases at J, leaving 15 bases unmatched. DNA of the CDR3: TGTGCCAGTAGTGCAAGCCCGGGAGGGCCGGTGGGTGAGCAGTTCTTC. Encoded protein: CASSASPGGPVGEQFF.

This chain connects TRBV2 to TRBJ2-5, with 10 bases matching TRBD1. The CDR3 runs to 17 residues. In germline, CDR1 is SNHLY, CDR2 FYNNEI. The J segment lost 4 bases and the V segment lost 7 bases, leaving 15 bases of the junction unmatched. The DNA of the CDR3 is TGTGCCAGCACACCCCCAACCCGGGACAGGGGCCCAGAGACCCAGTACTTC. This sequence encodes CASTPPTRDRGPETQYF.

The V call is TRBV4-1, the J call TRBJ1-2; perhaps TRBD1 as D (5 bases). From germline, CDR1 is MGHRA and CDR2 YSYEKL. Trimming removed 2 bases at V and 8 bases at J, with 15 bases between. CDR3 size: 14 residues. The CDR3 nucleotides read TGCGCCAGCAGCCAATACGACAGATCCGGGGGCTACACCTTC. It translates to CASSQYDRSGGYTF.

The gene calls are TRBV27 and TRBJ2-7; 8 bases agree with TRBD2. Germline values: CDR1 MNHEY, CDR2 SMNVEV (reference sequence). V gave up 8 bases and J gave up 3 bases; unmatched junction bases: 0. The length of the CDR3 is 11 residues. CDR3 in DNA: TGTGCCAGCCGGGGGGGCTACGAGCAGTACTTC. Residues: CASRGGYEQYF.

The chain joins TRBV28 to TRBJ2-2; 7 bases are a match to TRBD2. CDR1 and CDR2 from the germline V gene are MDHEN and SYDVKM. The CDR3 runs 15 residues. V shed 2 bases and J 7 bases; nucleotides not matched to a gene: 7. CDR3 sequence (DNA): TGTGCCAGCAGTTTAGGGAGGGAATGGAACGGGGAGCTGTTTTTT. Encoded protein: CASSLGREWNGELFF.

CDR3 residues: CASSQLAGGPDTQYF. Here the CDR3 DNA reads TGTGCCAGCAGCCAGCTAGCGGGAGGGCCAGATACGCAGTATTTT. The chain has TRBV3-1 (or the pseudogene TRBV3-2) and TRBJ2-3, with 12 bases lining up with TRBD2. The J segment lost 4 bases and the V segment lost 3 bases, leaving 2 bases of the junction unmatched. Germline values: CDR1 LGHDT, CDR2 YNNKEL (reference sequence). The CDR3 is made up of 15 amino acids.

The chain joins TRBV10-1 to TRBJ2-5, with 8 bases identical to TRBD1. The CDR3 is made up of 13 amino acids. Germline CDR1 is WNHNN and CDR2 is SYGVQD (reference sequence). With V trimmed by 6 bases and J by 5 bases, 5 bases remained unmatched. In DNA, the CDR3 is TGCGCCAGCAGGGACAGGGTAAGCGAGACCCAGTACTTC. It codes for CASRDRVSETQYF.

The chain combines TRBV3-1 (or the pseudogene TRBV3-2) with TRBJ2-7; 10 bases fit TRBD2. The V segment lost 5 bases and the J segment 4 bases; nucleotides outside the gene matches: 11. Per germline, CDR1 LGHDT and CDR2 YNNKEL (reference sequence). CDR3 length equals 16 residues. The CDR3 sequence is CASSAARTSGTYEQYF. CDR3 DNA sequence: TGTGCCAGCAGCGCCGCGCGGACTAGCGGTACATACGAGCAGTACTTC.

This clone was seen once. J is TRBJ1-2 and V is TRBV6-5, with 7 bases fitting TRBD1. This CDR3 spans 15 amino acids. With V trimmed by 5 bases and J by 1 base, 7 bases remained unmatched. From germline, CDR1 is MNHEY and CDR2 SVGAGI. The CDR3 protein is CASSKQGLGNYGYTF. The CDR3 DNA follows: TGTGCCAGCAGTAAACAGGGGCTCGGTAACTATGGCTACACCTTC.

This chain connects TRBV5-5 to TRBJ2-5; the D gene is possibly TRBD1 (5 bases). The V end lost 4 bases, the J end lost 3 bases, and 13 bases lay between the germline ends. CDR1 and CDR2 (germline): SGHKS, YYEKEE (reference sequence). The CDR3 covers 14 residues. The CDR3 here is CASSPLMTEETQYF. DNA of the CDR3: TGTGCCAGCAGCCCGCTAATGACAGAAGAGACCCAGTACTTC.

This chain connects TRBV28 to TRBJ2-1, with D possibly being TRBD2 (6 bases). CDR1 is MDHEN and CDR2 is SYDVKM in the germline V gene. Trimming pared 2 bases from V and 10 bases from J, leaving 12 bases between. The CDR3 is 13 amino acids. The CDR3 coding sequence is TGTGCCAGCAGTTTACGGGGGAGAGGAGAGCAGTTCTTC. It encodes CASSLRGRGEQFF. Supplemented by reference TRBV28 and TRBJ2-1, the full variable domain reads DVKVTQSSRYLVKRTGEKVFLECVQDMDHENMFWYRQDPGLGLRLIYFSYDVKMKEKGDIPEGYSVSREKKERFSLILESASTNQTSMYLCASSLRGRGEQFFGPGTRLTVL.

The chain uses TRBV24-1 and TRBJ2-5; D might be TRBD1 (5 bases). V was pared by 5 bases and J by 5 bases, with 11 bases between. The CDR3 runs 13 residues. Germline assignment: CDR1 KGHDR and CDR2 SFDVKD. The CDR3 DNA is TGTGCCACCAGTGGAAGGGGATGGGAGACCCAGTACTTC. It yields the protein CATSGRGWETQYF.